The 5 T cell receptor beta chains presented below share a single source sample, sequenced in a study of blood T cell repertoires in COVID-19. The table came from immunoSEQ multiplex PCR; TCRdb's copy has only in-frame clones and leaves some out. This sample has about 140,000 clones, with 70% to 85% found just once. The sample was PBMCs or T cells enriched from blood (not recorded which). Every receptor here comes from a woman aged 18-30 years who had been exposed to COVID-19.

The J gene is TRBJ2-7, the V gene TRBV12-5; 7 nucleotides line up with TRBD1. Germline V lookup: CDR1 LGHNT, CDR2 FRNRAP. Trimming at V came to 5 bases and at J to 3 bases, leaving 7 bases not matched to a gene. This CDR3 comprises 14 residues. The CDR3 loop is CASGDNRGSYEQYF. CDR3 sequence (DNA): TGTGCTAGTGGTGACAACAGGGGAAGCTACGAGCAGTACTTC.

The genes are TRBV19 and TRBJ1-2, with 8 bases lining up with TRBD1. Per germline, CDR1 LNHDA and CDR2 SQIVND (reference sequence). This CDR3 has 14 amino acids. Trimming at V came to 3 bases and at J to 4 bases, leaving 4 bases not matched to a gene. In DNA form, the CDR3 reads TGTGCCAGTAGTATTCCAGACAGGGGCTATGGCTACACCTTC. Its protein is CASSIPDRGYGYTF.

The chain combines TRBV3-1 (or the pseudogene TRBV3-2) with TRBJ2-5; 16 bases are shared with TRBD2. The CDR3 consists of 16 residues. J lost 5 bases, V lost 3 bases, and 3 bases had no gene match. Germline CDR1 reads LGHDT; CDR2 reads YNNKEL (reference sequence). For the CDR3, the DNA is TGTGCCAGCAGCCAGGGACTAGCGGGAGGGGGTGAGACCCAGTACTTC. Translating gives CASSQGLAGGGETQYF.

This clone was detected a few times. J is TRBJ2-5 and V is TRBV7-7; D is unresolved. V was shortened by 7 bases and J by 5 bases, with 20 bases between the two germline ends. CDR1 is SSHAT, CDR2 FNYEAQ, per germline (reference sequence). The CDR3 covers 15 residues. The chain's CDR3 is CASKASESARETQYF. The CDR3 DNA reads TGTGCCAGCAAAGCCTCGGAGTCGGCAAGGGAGACCCAGTACTTC.

This clone was observed a few times. The chain employs TRBV7-9 and TRBJ1-3, with TRBD1 as a possible D gene (6 bases). Germline V gene data show CDR1 as SEHNR and CDR2 as FQNEAQ (reference sequence). The germline V and J ends were trimmed by 0 bases and 4 bases, with 16 bases remaining between them. The CDR3 has 17 residues. The CDR3 coding sequence is TGTGCCAGCAGCTTAGCGGGGAGGGGGATACGCGGAAACACCATATATTTT. It codes for CASSLAGRGIRGNTIYF.